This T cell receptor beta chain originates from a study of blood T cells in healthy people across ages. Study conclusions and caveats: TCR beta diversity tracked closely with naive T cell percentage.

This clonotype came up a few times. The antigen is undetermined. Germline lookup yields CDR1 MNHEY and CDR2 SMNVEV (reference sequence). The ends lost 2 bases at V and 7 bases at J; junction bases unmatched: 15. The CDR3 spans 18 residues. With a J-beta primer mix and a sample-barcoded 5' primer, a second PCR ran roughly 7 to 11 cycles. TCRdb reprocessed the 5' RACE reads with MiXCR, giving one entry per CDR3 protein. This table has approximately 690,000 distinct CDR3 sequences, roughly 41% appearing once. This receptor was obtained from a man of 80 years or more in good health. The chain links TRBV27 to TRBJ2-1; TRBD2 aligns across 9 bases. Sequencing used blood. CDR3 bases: TGTGCCAGCAGTTTAGCTAGCGGGATATTAGCGGGCATAAATGAGCAGTTCTTC. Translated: CASSLASGILAGINEQFF.